This TCR beta chain originates from a study of CD4 and CD8 cells across lung adenocarcinoma regions. Deletions cut 6 bases from V and 1 base from J, with 9 bases between. This CDR3 contains 13 residues. Localized lung adenocarcinoma, a non-small cell lung cancer, affected the donors. Each CDR3 protein is one row after TCRdb ran MiXCR on the PCR reads. The sample holds more than 9,000 distinct CDR3 sequences; 47% are singletons and the top ten take roughly 27%. This TCR derives from a female donor with lung adenocarcinoma. The CD4 and CD8 labels of this study may be unreliable. Material: CD8+ T cells from the margin of a lung tumor. The J gene is TRBJ2-5, the V gene TRBV12-3 or TRBV12-4; D uncertain. CDR3 nucleotide sequence: TGTGCCAGCAGCCCGCCCAGCCAAGAGACCCAGTACTTC. Translating it yields CASSPPSQETQYF.